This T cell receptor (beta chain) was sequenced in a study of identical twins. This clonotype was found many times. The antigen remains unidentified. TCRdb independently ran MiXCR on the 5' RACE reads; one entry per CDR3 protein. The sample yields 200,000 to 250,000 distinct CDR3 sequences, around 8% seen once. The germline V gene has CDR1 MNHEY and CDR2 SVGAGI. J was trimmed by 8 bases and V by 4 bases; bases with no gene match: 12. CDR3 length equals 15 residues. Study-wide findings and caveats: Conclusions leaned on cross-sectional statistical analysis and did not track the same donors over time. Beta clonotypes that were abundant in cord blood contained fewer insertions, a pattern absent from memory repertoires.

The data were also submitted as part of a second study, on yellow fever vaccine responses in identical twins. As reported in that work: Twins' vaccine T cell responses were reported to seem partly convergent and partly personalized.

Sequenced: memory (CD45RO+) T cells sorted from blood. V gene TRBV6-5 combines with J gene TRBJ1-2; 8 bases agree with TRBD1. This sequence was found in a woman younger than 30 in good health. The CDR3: CASSSEDRAGRGYTF. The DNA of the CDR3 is TGTGCCAGCAGTTCTGAGGACAGGGCCGGGAGAGGCTACACCTTC.